This T cell receptor beta chain was sequenced during a study of blood T cell repertoires in COVID-19. Study-level information: The origin of the acute and convalescent COVID-19 samples was the United States, Italy and Spain. The analysed material was cDNA or gDNA that came from T cells, B-cell-depleted T cells, or PBMCs.

As handled by the study authors: Estimated nucleated cell counts came from reference gene primer amplification. The data were produced by immunoSEQ multiplex PCR, yet TCRdb's version contains in-frame clones alone and is incomplete. Clonal size and the V and J genes are those of that table, whereas D and trimming came from the DNA. The sample holds about 300,000 clones, around 86% seen once. Germline V lookup: CDR1 ENHRY, CDR2 SYGVKD. Trimming took 5 bases from V and 4 from J, leaving 14 bases between them. The CDR3 contains 14 residues. The TCR comes from a woman aged 50 to 60 with acute or convalescent COVID-19. The chain is built from TRBV10-3 and TRBJ1-2; no clear D gene. The specimen sequenced was peripheral blood. The CDR3 DNA is TGTGCCATCAGTTGGTCCGCCCTACTCTATGGCTACACCTTC. Translation: CAISWSALLYGYTF.